The source of this T cell receptor beta chain is a study of T-cell reconstitution after alpha-beta-depleted transplantation in children. Study findings and constraints: Recipient T cells and thymic progenitors that survived gave rise to the high TCRbeta diversity observed at day 60 in some patients.

On this clonotype: What it binds is not known.

Preparation of the TCRbeta library involved a method that used unique molecular identifiers. Using its own MiXCR run on the PCR reads, TCRdb lists one record per CDR3 protein. The sample includes under 850,000 distinct CDR3 sequences, about an eighth seen only once; the top ten take 0.65% to 0.9%. CDR3 length: 14 residues. Germline V CDR1 and CDR2: MNHEY, SVGEGT. V lost 8 bases to trimming and J lost 3 bases; unmatched junction nucleotides: 10. This rearrangement joins TRBV6-2 or TRBV6-3 to TRBJ2-7, with 7 bases fitting TRBD2. The TCR originated in a girl aged 2-10 years with congenital amegakaryocytic thrombocytopenia, due to receive a stem cell transplant. The input for sequencing was PBMCs, taken before TCRalphabeta/CD19-depleted stem cell transplant. This CDR3 is CASRTKAGSYEQYF. The CDR3 nucleotides are TGTGCCAGCCGTACTAAAGCGGGGAGCTACGAGCAGTACTTC.